Below are 22 T cell receptor beta chains sequenced from a single sample in a study of T-cell memory formation after mild COVID-19. Each CDR3 protein gets one entry after TCRdb re-called the 5' RACE reads with MiXCR. The table lists 100,000 to 150,000 distinct CDR3 sequences, 17% of them singletons, with 4.5% to 5.5% in the top ten. Sequenced: PBMCs or a T cell subset sorted from them (not recorded which). The receptor set was obtained from a man between 18 and 35 years old who had mild COVID-19 (a few samples of this study predate the infection). Cell type and time point are not known.

DNA of the CDR3: TGTGCCAGCTCACTATCGGGACACCTGAACACTGAAGCTTTCTTT. Translation: CASSLSGHLNTEAFF. The chain is built from TRBV18 and TRBJ1-1; tentatively, D is TRBD1 (6 bases). Trimming pared 4 bases from V and 0 bases from J, leaving 12 bases between. The CDR3 extends over 15 amino acids. CDR1 is KGHSH, CDR2 LQKENI, per germline.

The chain couples TRBV5-5 to TRBJ2-1; no reliable D call. The V end was cut by 3 bases, the J end by 6 bases, with 10 bases between. This CDR3 is 13 amino acids long. Looked up from germline, CDR1 is SGHKS and CDR2 is YYEKEE (reference sequence). DNA of the CDR3: TGTGCCAGCAGCTCGGACGGTTTCAATGAGCAGTTCTTC. This translates into CASSSDGFNEQFF. Supplemented by reference TRBV5-5 and TRBJ2-1, the full variable domain reads DAGVTQSPTHLIKTRGQQVTLRCSPISGHKSVSWYQQVLGQGPQFIFQYYEKEERGRGNFPDRFSARQFPNYSSELNVNALLLGDSALYLCASSSDGFNEQFFGPGTRLTVL.

This rearrangement joins TRBV10-3 to TRBJ2-1, with D maybe TRBD2 (6 bases). Germline V gene lookup returns CDR1 ENHRY and CDR2 SYGVKD. V lost 10 bases to trimming and J lost 6 bases, with 25 bases between them. This CDR3 contains 16 residues. The CDR3 loop reads CATFGVIGEAPNEQFF. In DNA form, the CDR3 reads TGTGCCACCTTTGGGGTAATAGGGGAGGCCCCCAATGAGCAGTTCTTC.

This clonotype was seen many times. CDR3 sequence: CASSQEGGILGGQETQYF. In nucleotides, the CDR3 is TGCGCCAGCAGCCAAGAGGGGGGAATATTGGGTGGGCAAGAGACCCAGTACTTC. V and J are TRBV4-1 and TRBJ2-5; tentative D call: TRBD2 (6 bases). The CDR3 has 18 residues. Deletions cut 0 bases from V and 2 bases from J, with 19 bases between. The germline gives CDR1 MGHRA, CDR2 YSYEKL.

This chain joins TRBV5-4 and TRBJ1-1, with 8 bases fitting TRBD1. With 3 bases clipped from V and 1 base from J, the junction kept 5 bases outside the gene matches. CDR3 length: 15 amino acids. Germline V lookup: CDR1 SGHNT, CDR2 YYREEE (reference sequence). The CDR3 DNA reads as TGTGCCAGCAGCTCCGCTGACAGGGGGAACACTGAAGCTTTCTTT. It encodes CASSSADRGNTEAFF.

The rearrangement links TRBV5-4 to TRBJ2-3, with TRBD2 identical over 8 bases. In germline, CDR1 is SGHNT, CDR2 YYREEE (reference sequence). Trimming took 3 bases from V and 1 from J; bases not matched to a gene: 7. CDR3 length: 16 residues. The CDR3 nucleotides read TGTGCCAGCAGCTACTTGACTAGCGAGGGCACAGATACGCAGTATTTT. This sequence encodes CASSYLTSEGTDTQYF.

This chain uses TRBV5-1 with TRBJ2-5, with 10 bases identical to TRBD1. V was pared by 5 bases and J by 3 bases, with 4 bases of the junction left unmatched. Per the germline V gene, CDR1 is SGHRS and CDR2 is YFSETQ. The length of the CDR3 is 14 residues. CDR3 sequence (DNA): TGCGCCAGCAGAGTCGGGACAGGGGAAGAGACCCAGTACTTC. Translated: CASRVGTGEETQYF.

This chain joins TRBV19 and TRBJ2-3; D may be TRBD2 (5 bases). The ends were cut back, 6 bases at V and 6 bases at J, with 22 bases in the middle. Germline CDR1 reads LNHDA; CDR2 reads SQIVND (reference sequence). The CDR3 is 16 amino acids. The CDR3 spells CASRPPGSWRSDTQYF. In nucleotides, the CDR3 is TGTGCCAGTAGACCCCCGGGATCCTGGAGGTCGGATACGCAGTATTTT.

The J gene is TRBJ2-7, the V gene TRBV27, with a tentative D call TRBD1 (6 bases). The CDR3 sequence is 14 residues long. From germline, CDR1 is MNHEY and CDR2 SMNVEV (reference sequence). Trimming pared 5 bases from V and 2 bases from J, leaving 13 bases between. The CDR3 protein is CASSGHRAPYEQYV. DNA for the CDR3: TGTGCCAGCAGTGGCCACAGGGCCCCCTACGAGCAGTACGTC.

This clonotype has a handful of counts. The rearrangement links TRBV9 to TRBJ1-2; D is ambiguous. Trimming took 0 bases from V and 3 from J, leaving 3 bases between them. There are 12 residues in the CDR3. Germline V gives CDR1 SGDLS, CDR2 YYNGEE. Written as DNA, the CDR3 is TGTGCCAGCAGCGTAGCCCACTATGGCTACACCTTC. It codes for CASSVAHYGYTF.

This chain joins TRBV12-3 or TRBV12-4 and TRBJ2-1, with D perhaps matching TRBD2 (5 bases). The CDR3 has 12 residues. The ends were cut back, 6 bases at V and 10 bases at J, with 13 bases in the middle. DNA of the CDR3: TGTGCCAGCAGCCCCCTCCGGAGGGAGCAGTTCTTC. Residues: CASSPLRREQFF.

This chain links TRBV5-6 with TRBJ2-1; D unclear. The CDR3 is made up of 14 amino acids. V was cut by 0 bases and J by 3 bases, with 7 bases left in between. Germline V CDR1 and CDR2: SGHDT, YYEEEE. The CDR3 sequence: CASSLETYYNEQFF. The CDR3 DNA is TGTGCCAGCAGCTTGGAGACTTACTACAATGAGCAGTTCTTC.

This clonotype was picked up many times. The gene calls are TRBV4-3 and TRBJ2-1; D is uncertain. Germline V gene sequence: CDR1 LGHNA, CDR2 YSLEER. The CDR3 covers 12 residues. Trimming cost V 1 base and J 6 bases, with 4 bases left between them. For the CDR3, the DNA is TGCGCCAGCAGCCAAGTTGCCAATGAGCAGTTCTTC. Translated: CASSQVANEQFF.

V is TRBV18 and J is TRBJ2-5; D is ambiguous. V shed 3 bases and J shed 4 bases, with 9 bases lying between them. The CDR3 extends over 13 amino acids. Germline V gene lookup returns CDR1 KGHSH and CDR2 LQKENI. In nucleotides, the CDR3 is TGTGCCAGCTCACCGCAAGGCGGAGAGACCCAGTACTTC. Translating gives CASSPQGGETQYF.

This clonotype was counted at least ten times. This chain links TRBV29-1 with TRBJ1-5; TRBD1 agrees at 10 bases. CDR3 length: 13 amino acids. Trimming at V came to 6 bases and at J to 5 bases, leaving 4 bases not matched to a gene. Germline V gene sequence: CDR1 SQVTM, CDR2 ANQGSEA. CDR3 DNA: TGCAGCGTAACCGGACAGGGGGATCAGCCCCAGCATTTT. Residues: CSVTGQGDQPQHF.

The chain carries TRBV12-3 or TRBV12-4 and TRBJ1-2; 9 bases match TRBD1. This CDR3 has 19 amino acids. The junction had 16 bases not matched to a gene; V was cut back by 5 bases and J by 0 bases. DNA for the CDR3: TGTGCCAGCAGTCGCCATAGGACAGGGGTTTTTCCAGCTAACTATGGCTACACCTTC. It specifies CASSRHRTGVFPANYGYTF.

This chain links TRBV7-2 with TRBJ1-2, with D possibly TRBD1 on 5 matching bases. V was pared by 5 bases and J by 5 bases, with 18 bases between. The germline V gene has CDR1 SGHTA and CDR2 FQGNSA. This CDR3 region has 15 residues. DNA of the CDR3: TGTGCCAGCAGCCATAGGGGCGGGGAAGGTTATGGCTACACCTTC. It codes for CASSHRGGEGYGYTF.

At least ten counts were recorded for this clonotype. The genes are TRBV3-1 and TRBJ2-4, with D perhaps matching TRBD2 (5 bases). The V end was cut by 1 base, the J end by 7 bases, with 8 bases between. This CDR3 region has 13 residues. In germline, CDR1 is LGHDT, CDR2 YNNKEL (reference sequence). The CDR3 protein is CASSQASGNIQYF. The CDR3 DNA follows: TGTGCCAGCAGCCAAGCCAGCGGTAACATTCAGTACTTC.

This chain connects TRBV7-9 to TRBJ1-1; 7 bases match TRBD1. In germline, CDR1 is SEHNR, CDR2 FQNEAQ (reference sequence). V trimming: 0 bases; J trimming: 3 bases; junction bases outside the gene matches: 7. The CDR3 length is 16 residues. The CDR3 nucleotides are TGTGCCAGCAGCTTAGCTGGGACAGTCCTACACACTGAAGCTTTCTTT. This encodes CASSLAGTVLHTEAFF. Variable domain in full (rest from reference TRBV7-9 and TRBJ1-1): DTGVSQNPRHKITKRGQNVTFRCDPISEHNRLYWYRQTLGQGPEFLTYFQNEAQLEKSRLLSDRFSAERPKGSFSTLEIQRTEQGDSAMYLCASSLAGTVLHTEAFFGQGTRLTVV.

CDR3 sequence: CSVASAQLNTEAFF. CDR3 coding DNA: TGCAGCGTTGCTTCTGCGCAGCTGAACACTGAAGCTTTCTTT. The chain couples TRBV29-1 to TRBJ1-1; no clear D gene. This CDR3 has 14 residues. The V end lost 4 bases, the J end lost 0 bases, and 12 bases lay between the germline ends. Germline loops: CDR1 SQVTM, CDR2 ANQGSEA. Full variable domain (rest looked up from reference TRBV29-1 and TRBJ1-1): SAVISQKPSRDICQRGTSLTIQCQVDSQVTMMFWYRQQPGQSLTLIATANQGSEATYESGFVIDKFPISRPNLTFSTLTVSNMSPEDSSIYLCSVASAQLNTEAFFGQGTRLTVV.

This chain uses TRBV7-3 with TRBJ2-2; no clear D gene. CDR1 and CDR2 (germline): SGHTA, FQGTGA. Trimming took off 3 bases at V and 7 bases at J, with 12 bases between the two ends. This CDR3 has 14 amino acids. As DNA, the CDR3 is TGTGCCAGCAGCTTCTCTGGCGGCGGCGGGGAGCTGTTTTTT. It yields the protein CASSFSGGGGELFF.

V gene TRBV4-3 combines with J gene TRBJ2-3; D not certain. The CDR3 has 13 amino acids. The V gene's germline CDR1 is LGHNA and CDR2 YSLEER. Deletions cut 8 bases from V and 3 bases from J, with 12 bases between. The CDR3 loop reads CASANSWTDTQYF. In nucleotides, the CDR3 is TGCGCCAGCGCGAATAGCTGGACAGATACGCAGTATTTT.